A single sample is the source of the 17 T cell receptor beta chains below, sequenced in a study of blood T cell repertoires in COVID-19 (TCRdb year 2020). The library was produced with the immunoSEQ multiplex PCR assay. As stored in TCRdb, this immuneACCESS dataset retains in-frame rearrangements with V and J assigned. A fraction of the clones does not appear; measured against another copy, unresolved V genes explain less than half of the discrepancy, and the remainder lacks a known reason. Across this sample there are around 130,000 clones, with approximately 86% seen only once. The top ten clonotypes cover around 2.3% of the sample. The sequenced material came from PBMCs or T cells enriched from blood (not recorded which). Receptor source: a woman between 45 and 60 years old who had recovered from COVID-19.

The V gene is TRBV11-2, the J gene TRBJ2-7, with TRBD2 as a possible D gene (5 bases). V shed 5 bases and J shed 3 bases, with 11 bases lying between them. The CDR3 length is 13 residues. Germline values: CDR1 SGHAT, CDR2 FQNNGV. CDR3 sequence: CASSPFGGYEQYF. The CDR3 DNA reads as TGTGCCAGCAGCCCCTTCGGAGGCTACGAGCAGTACTTC.

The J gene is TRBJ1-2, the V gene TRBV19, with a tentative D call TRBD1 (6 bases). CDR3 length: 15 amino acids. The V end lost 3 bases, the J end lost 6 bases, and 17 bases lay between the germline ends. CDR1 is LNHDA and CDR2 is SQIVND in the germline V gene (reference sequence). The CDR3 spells CASSINFGGRDGYTF. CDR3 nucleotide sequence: TGTGCCAGTAGTATTAATTTCGGGGGGCGAGATGGCTACACCTTC.

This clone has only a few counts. CDR3 bases: TGTGCCAGCAGTACCCAGTACCACGAGCAGTACTTC. Residues: CASSTQYHEQYF. The chain has TRBV27 and TRBJ2-7; D gene unclear. CDR1 and CDR2 from the germline V gene are MNHEY and SMNVEV (reference sequence). The V gene lost 5 bases and the J gene lost 5 bases, with 10 bases spanning the gap. This CDR3 has 12 amino acids.

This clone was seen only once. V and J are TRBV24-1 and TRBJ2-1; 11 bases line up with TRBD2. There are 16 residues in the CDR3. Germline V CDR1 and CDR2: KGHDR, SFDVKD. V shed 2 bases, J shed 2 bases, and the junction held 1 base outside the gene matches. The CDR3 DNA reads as TGTGCCACCAGTGATTCTAGCGGGGGGACCTACAATGAGCAGTTCTTC. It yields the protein CATSDSSGGTYNEQFF.

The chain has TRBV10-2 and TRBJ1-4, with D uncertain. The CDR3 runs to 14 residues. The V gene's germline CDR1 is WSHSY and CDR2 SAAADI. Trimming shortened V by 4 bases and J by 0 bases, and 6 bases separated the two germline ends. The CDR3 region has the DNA TGCGCCAGCAGTGGAACATCAACTAATGAAAAACTGTTTTTT. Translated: CASSGTSTNEKLFF.

The CDR3: CASSDRDRGGYTF. The DNA of the CDR3 is TGTGCCAGCTCAGACCGGGACAGGGGCGGCTACACCTTC. The J gene is TRBJ1-2, the V gene TRBV18, with 10 nucleotides matching TRBD1. This CDR3 has 13 residues. J was trimmed by 8 bases and V by 5 bases; bases with no gene match: 5. In germline, CDR1 is KGHSH, CDR2 LQKENI.

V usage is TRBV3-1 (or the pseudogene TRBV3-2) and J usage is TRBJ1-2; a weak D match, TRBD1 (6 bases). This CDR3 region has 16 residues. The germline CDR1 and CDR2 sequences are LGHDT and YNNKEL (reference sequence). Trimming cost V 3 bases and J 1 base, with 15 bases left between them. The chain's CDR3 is CASSHTGTPINYGYTF. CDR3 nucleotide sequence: TGTGCCAGCAGCCATACCGGGACACCGATTAACTATGGCTACACCTTC.

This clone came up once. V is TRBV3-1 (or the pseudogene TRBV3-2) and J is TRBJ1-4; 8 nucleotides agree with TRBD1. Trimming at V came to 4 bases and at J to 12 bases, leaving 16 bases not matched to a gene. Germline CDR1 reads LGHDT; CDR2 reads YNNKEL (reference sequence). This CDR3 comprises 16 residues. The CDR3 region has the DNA TGTGCCAGCAGCCTTCAGATGGGCAGGGGGCCAGTTGAACTGTTTTTT. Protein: CASSLQMGRGPVELFF.

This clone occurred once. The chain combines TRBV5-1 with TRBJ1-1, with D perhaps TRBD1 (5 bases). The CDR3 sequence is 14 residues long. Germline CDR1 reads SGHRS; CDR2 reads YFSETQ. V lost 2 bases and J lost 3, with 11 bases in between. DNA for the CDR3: TGCGCCAGCAGCTTCAAGGGGCTTGACACTGAAGCTTTCTTT. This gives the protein CASSFKGLDTEAFF. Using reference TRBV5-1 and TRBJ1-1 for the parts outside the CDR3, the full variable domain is KAGVTQTPRYLIKTRGQQVTLSCSPISGHRSVSWYQQTPGQGLQFLFEYFSETQRNKGNFPGRFSGRQFSNSRSEMNVSTLELGDSALYLCASSFKGLDTEAFFGQGTRLTVV.

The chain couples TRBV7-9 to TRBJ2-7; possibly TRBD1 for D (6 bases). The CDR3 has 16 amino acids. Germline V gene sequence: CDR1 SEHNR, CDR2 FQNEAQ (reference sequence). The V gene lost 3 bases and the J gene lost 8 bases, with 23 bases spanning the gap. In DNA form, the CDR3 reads TGTGCCAGCAGCTTTCGGTTTAGGACAGAGCTTACGAAGCAGTACTTC. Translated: CASSFRFRTELTKQYF.

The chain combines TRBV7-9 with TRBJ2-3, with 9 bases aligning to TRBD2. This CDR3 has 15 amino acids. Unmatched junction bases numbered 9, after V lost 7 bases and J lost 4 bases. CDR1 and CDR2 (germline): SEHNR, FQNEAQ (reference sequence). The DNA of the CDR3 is TGTGCCAGCAACCGTGGCGGGGGGGCCTCAGATACGCAGTATTTT. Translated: CASNRGGGASDTQYF.

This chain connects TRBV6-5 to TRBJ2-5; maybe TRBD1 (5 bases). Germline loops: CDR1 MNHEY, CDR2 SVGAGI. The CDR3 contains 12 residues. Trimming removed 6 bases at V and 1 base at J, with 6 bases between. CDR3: CASRTAQETQYF. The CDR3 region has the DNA TGTGCCAGCAGGACAGCCCAAGAGACCCAGTACTTC.

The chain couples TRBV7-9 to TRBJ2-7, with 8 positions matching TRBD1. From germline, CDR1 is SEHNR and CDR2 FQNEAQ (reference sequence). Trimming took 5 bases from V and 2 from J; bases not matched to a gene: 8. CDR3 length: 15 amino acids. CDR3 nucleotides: TGTGCCAGCAGCACCCTCGACAGGGGAGCCTACGAGCAGTACTTC. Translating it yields CASSTLDRGAYEQYF.

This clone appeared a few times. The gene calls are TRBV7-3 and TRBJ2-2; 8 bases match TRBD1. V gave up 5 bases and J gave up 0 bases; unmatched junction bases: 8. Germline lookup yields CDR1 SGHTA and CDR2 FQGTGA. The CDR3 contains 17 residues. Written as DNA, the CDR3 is TGTGCCAGCAGCCCTCGACAGGGGTCTTCGAACACCGGGGAGCTGTTTTTT. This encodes CASSPRQGSSNTGELFF.

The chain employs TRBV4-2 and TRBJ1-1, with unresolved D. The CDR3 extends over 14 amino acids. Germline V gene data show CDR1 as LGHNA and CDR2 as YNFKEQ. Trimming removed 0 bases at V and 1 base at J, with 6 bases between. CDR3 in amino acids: CASSQEGRNTEAFF. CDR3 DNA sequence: TGTGCCAGCAGCCAAGAGGGCCGGAACACTGAAGCTTTCTTT.

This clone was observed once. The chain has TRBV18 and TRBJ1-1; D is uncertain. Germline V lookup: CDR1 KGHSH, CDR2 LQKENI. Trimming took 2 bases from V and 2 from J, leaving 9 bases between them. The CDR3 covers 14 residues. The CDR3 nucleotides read TGTGCCAGCTCACCAGGGGAGGGAAACACTGAAGCTTTCTTT. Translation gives CASSPGEGNTEAFF.

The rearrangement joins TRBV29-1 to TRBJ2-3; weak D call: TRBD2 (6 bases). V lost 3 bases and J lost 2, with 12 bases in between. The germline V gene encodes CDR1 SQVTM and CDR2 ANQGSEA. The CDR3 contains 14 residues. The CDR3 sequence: CSVEVGGSTDTQYF. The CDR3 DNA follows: TGCAGCGTTGAGGTGGGGGGATCCACAGATACGCAGTATTTT.